These 2 T cell receptor beta chains share one sample of origin, sequenced in a study of response to subunit inactivated influenza vaccine. TCRdb fed the RT-PCR reads into MiXCR, producing one record per CDR3 protein. The table shows about 700,000 distinct CDR3 sequences, with approximately 14% occurring only once. The sequencing used PBMCs from blood, collected 14 to 15 days before vaccination. The receptors derive from a man between 50 and 59 years old who received an inactivated influenza vaccine.

The chain couples TRBV20-1 to TRBJ1-4; TRBD1 might be the D (6 bases). Trimming shortened V by 1 base and J by 4 bases, and 10 bases separated the two germline ends. Germline-derived CDR1 and CDR2 are DFQATT and SNEGSKA (reference sequence). This CDR3 has 14 residues. CDR3 region: CSARVAGDNEKLFF. The DNA of the CDR3 is TGCAGTGCTAGAGTTGCAGGGGATAATGAAAAACTGTTTTTT.

A few counts support this clonotype. V is TRBV28 and J is TRBJ2-7; D possibly corresponds to TRBD2 (5 bases). V was pared by 1 base and J by 0 bases, with 10 bases between. The CDR3 runs to 15 residues. CDR1 is MDHEN and CDR2 is SYDVKM in the germline V gene. CDR3 sequence: CASSLSRTVSYEQYF. The CDR3 DNA reads TGTGCCAGCAGTTTATCGAGGACTGTCTCCTACGAGCAGTACTTC.